These 6 T cell receptor beta chains were sequenced from one sample in a study of T cell repertoires and HLA-DP antigens. Assay used: immunoSEQ multiplex PCR; TCRdb lists only in-frame clones, some missing. The table shows about 73,000 clones, with around three quarters occurring only once. Their antigen targets remain unknown. The sample consisted of CD4+ T cells from PBMCs. The receptors shown here come from a man aged 55 to 70 in good health and CMV-seronegative.

This sequence joins TRBV7-2 and TRBJ1-2, with TRBD1 matching 8 bases. Looked up from germline, CDR1 is SGHTA and CDR2 is FQGNSA. The CDR3 spans 15 residues. The V gene end was trimmed by 4 bases and the J gene end by 4 bases; junction bases not matched to a gene: 8. CDR3 in DNA: TGTGCCAGCAGCTCCCCCGGGACAGGATCCTATGGCTACACCTTC. It translates to CASSSPGTGSYGYTF. Supplemented by reference TRBV7-2 and TRBJ1-2, the full variable domain reads GAGVSQSPSNKVTEKGKDVELRCDPISGHTALYWYRQSLGQGLEFLIYFQGNSAPDKSGLPSDRFSAERTGGSVSTLTIQRTQQEDSAVYLCASSSPGTGSYGYTFGSGTRLTVV.

The chain uses TRBV6-5 and TRBJ2-2, with 10 nucleotides matching TRBD1. Germline CDR1 reads MNHEY; CDR2 reads SVGAGI. With V trimmed by 7 bases and J by 5 bases, 4 bases remained unmatched. This CDR3 spans 14 amino acids. This CDR3 reads CASTRQGATGELFF. Written as DNA, the CDR3 is TGTGCCAGCACCAGACAGGGGGCAACCGGGGAGCTGTTTTTT.

This clone was seen only a few times. V gene TRBV9 combines with J gene TRBJ2-6; D remains unclear. The germline gives CDR1 SGDLS, CDR2 YYNGEE. V lost 4 bases and J 0 bases, leaving 11 bases between the germline ends. The CDR3 covers 16 residues. CDR3: CASSPSGNSGANVLTF. The CDR3 DNA reads as TGTGCCAGCAGCCCCTCGGGTAACTCTGGGGCCAACGTCCTGACTTTC.

The rearrangement links TRBV2 to TRBJ1-1; D gene ambiguous. Germline CDR1 SNHLY, CDR2 FYNNEI. The CDR3 loop spans 11 amino acids. V lost 6 bases and J lost 5, with 7 bases in between. The CDR3 sequence: CASSALTEAFF. DNA for the CDR3: TGTGCCAGCAGCGCCTTGACTGAAGCTTTCTTT.

This rearrangement joins TRBV30 to TRBJ1-4; 10 bases are shared with TRBD1. Trimming at V came to 3 bases and at J to 8 bases, leaving 9 bases not matched to a gene. In germline, CDR1 is GTSNPN, CDR2 SVGIG (reference sequence). The CDR3 totals 15 residues. CDR3 amino acids: CAWSPDRGLGEKLFF. CDR3 sequence (DNA): TGTGCCTGGAGCCCCGACAGGGGGCTAGGAGAAAAACTGTTTTTT.

The V gene is TRBV20-1, the J gene TRBJ2-1; D is perhaps TRBD1 (6 bases). CDR3 length equals 11 residues. The germline V gene encodes CDR1 DFQATT and CDR2 SNEGSKA (reference sequence). The V end was cut by 7 bases, the J end by 4 bases, with 8 bases between. The CDR3 sequence is CSVTGYNEQFF. For the CDR3, the DNA is TGCAGTGTCACAGGGTACAATGAGCAGTTCTTC.